Included here is one T cell receptor beta chain sequence, with context. There are many counts of this clonotype. There is no known antigen for this receptor. Within one base of it there is no much larger clone, and no base qualities were kept. The method was multiplex PCR. Instrument used: Illumina HiSeq 4000. To build TCR beta libraries, CDR3 regions were amplified by Arm-PCR using iRepertoire HTBI primers. Before sequencing, the PCR products underwent gel purification. Regarding the original processing steps: Across samples, roughly 60 TRBV and around 15 TRBJ segments were identified and used for gene usage analysis of CDR3 amino acid clonotypes. Filtered high-quality paired reads were merged into contigs using COPE and FqMerger. BLAST was used to align contigs to the IMGT TRBV, TRBD and TRBJ reference genes, and CDR3 was defined following IMGT. Any clonotype with a frequency above 0.1% was counted as a highly expanded clone. Shannon entropy served as the measure of repertoire diversity, while the Gini coefficient captured V-J evenness. Public clonotypes were defined as clonotypes shared by more than one individual. The public reads were reprocessed in TCRdb via fastp at Q25 and MiXCR, keeping in-frame beta chains. All rows with the same CDR3 protein become a single entry with the most common DNA and genes. The V and J calls, along with clone size, are taken from TCRdb and not from the paper's own processing. For this sample there are about 620,000 distinct CDR3 sequences; 16% appear just once. The ten largest clones add up to 15% to 20% of the sample.

V is cut by 5 bases and J by 5 bases, and the space between the germline ends is 16 bases. The CDR3 runs 14 amino acids, cysteine and phenylalanine included. Of all the DNA, just the CDR3 is kept, 42 bases in frame from base 1. The data were obtained in a study of regulatory T cells in long-lasting Graves disease (dated by TCRdb to 2020 to 2023). About the investigation overall: Patients with newly diagnosed Graves' disease had been on antithyroid drugs for under 3 months. TCR sequencing covered 13 persistent and around 20 newly diagnosed Graves' disease patients, around 35 samples in total. Patients with persistent Graves' disease were compared with patients with newly diagnosed Graves' disease using TCR sequencing and RNA sequencing of peripheral blood. The study was registered as a clinical trial and conducted in China.

What the time point label conveys for this sample: newly diagnosed GD, antithyroid drugs for less than 3 months. For both TCR sequencing and RNA sequencing, RNA was extracted from PBMCs using TRIzol. The diagnosis of Graves' disease followed American Thyroid Association guidelines. Recruitment of patients was carried out at an endocrinology department in Xi'an, China. Each patient gave roughly 10 milliliters of peripheral blood, collected in an EDTA anticoagulant tube. Ficoll Paque Plus density gradient separation was used to isolate PBMCs, and no further T cell sorting was performed. An Agilent 2100 Bioanalyzer and agarose gel were used to check RNA quality, while a NanoDrop 2000 measured RNA concentration. Study-wide conclusions, independent of this receptor: The study examined only peripheral blood because the primary lesion, thyroid tissue, could not be accessed. As a limitation, the authors acknowledged that the small sample size may reduce accuracy. Compared with newly diagnosed patients, patients with persistent Graves' disease had lower TCR Shannon entropy and fewer highly expanded clones, which suggests clonal expansion. Sequencing and analysis were restricted to the TCR beta chain. Preferential use of TRBV28, TRBJ1-2 and TRBJ2-5 was observed in persistent disease, whereas TRBV20-1 and TRBJ2-1 were favored in newly diagnosed disease. Persistent patients shared more public clonotypes among themselves (around 2,700) than newly diagnosed patients did (about 900).

The same sample was also used in a study of T cells in Graves' hyperthyroidism and ophthalmopathy. As the second study states: A patient counted as having stable Graves' hyperthyroidism if no progression to ophthalmopathy occurred over 18 months of follow-up. Hyperthyroidism patients were newly diagnosed, had a disease duration of under 2 months, and were aged 18 to 65 years. Any patient with an uncontrolled infection, another autoimmune disease, pregnancy or lactation was excluded. Diagnoses were based on clinical symptoms, serum thyroxine and TRAb, thyroid ultrasound and orbital computed tomography. The first round of RT-PCR for the TCR CDR3 was performed with the HTBI primer set and the Qiagen OneStep RT-PCR kit. Blood samples also contained most of the expanded thyroid clonotypes (frequency above 0.001), which suggests that blood repertoires may reflect thyroid immune responses. Ophthalmopathy was separated from stable hyperthyroidism by a 13 V-J signature model, with around 90% sensitivity and approximately 81% specificity obtained in cross-validation and 80%/75% obtained in testing. In validation, the model predicted progression to ophthalmopathy a median of about 5.9 months before onset, with 65% to 71% sensitivity and 72.22% specificity. A discovery cohort of approximately 100 patients, 43 with Graves' ophthalmopathy and about 58 with stable Graves' hyperthyroidism, was used to find distinguishing TCR V-J signatures. An independent validation cohort of about 19 hyperthyroidism patients and 15 or so patients who later progressed to ophthalmopathy tested prospective prediction of ophthalmopathy. The approximately 97 discovery patients were randomly divided into training and test sets at a 7:3 ratio. In several Graves' hyperthyroidism patients, the study also compared T-cell repertoires from thyroid tissue with T-cell repertoires from blood. After sampling, hyperthyroidism patients received methimazole starting at 30 mg daily, and ophthalmopathy patients received high-dose intravenous methylprednisolone. Libraries were constructed in a second round of multiplex PCR, after which size selection and purification were performed. Paired-end sequencing of the libraries was performed with 100 bp reads on an Illumina HiSeq2000. SOAPnuke was used to process the raw data, removing reads that contained adapters or uncalled bases, had a mean Phred below 15, or lacked an exact match to the constant primer or identifier. COPE v1.2.5 was used to merge high-quality paired reads, and clonotypes were defined as unique nucleotide sequences. Clonotypes were aligned to IMGT TRBV, TRBD and TRBJ reference segments using MiTCR v1.1. The analysis was restricted to V-J combinations with a frequency above 0.0001, which together covered 98% to 99.2% of the repertoires. The TCS score was defined as F50 (clonal expansion) divided by E x V (chaos), with BLOSUM62-based TCRdist calculated between CDR3 peptides within each V-J. Welch's t-statistics and random forest reduced 500 to 550 V-J features to roughly 13, which were used in a naive Bayes classifier (R e1071). No statistical method was used to set the sample size in advance, and investigators knew the group allocation. The paper reports TCR Vbeta CDR3 sequencing of over 120 peripheral blood samples: some 41 ophthalmopathy, 75 to 80 hyperthyroidism and about 17 progressor patients.

The sequencing used peripheral blood mononuclear cells (PBMCs), collected at new diagnosis, from a patient treated with antithyroid drugs. This TCR came from a woman aged 25 to 39 with Graves disease. Donor details come from another sample of the same person, matched by shared clones. The chain is made from TRBV12-3 or TRBV12-4 and TRBJ2-7; the D segment might be TRBD1 or TRBD2, since each matches 5 bases. The CDR3 corresponds to CASSQPGPLDEQYF. DNA sequence: TGTGCCAGCAGTCAACCGGGACCCCTCGACGAGCAGTACTTC.